The 15 T cell receptor beta chains below come from one sample, sequenced in a study of control samples from healthy donors and cancer patients. Sequencing used immunoSEQ multiplex PCR; TCRdb keeps in-frame clones, though not all of them. The table includes 85,000 to 95,000 clones, about 87% detected once. The sequencing sample was made of blood. These receptor sequences come from a woman aged 70-85 years in good health.

The CDR3 sequence: CASSLANPPNTGELFF. The DNA of the CDR3 is TGTGCCAGCAGCTTAGCGAACCCCCCGAACACCGGGGAGCTGTTTTTT. V and J are TRBV7-6 and TRBJ2-2, with unresolved D. Germline lookup yields CDR1 SGHVS and CDR2 FNYEAQ. Trimming took 0 bases from V and 0 from J, leaving 8 bases between them. CDR3 length: 16 residues.

This clone came up once. The rearrangement links TRBV10-3 to TRBJ2-1; TRBD1 agrees at 9 bases. The CDR3 has 16 amino acids. J lost 6 bases, V lost 3 bases, and 9 bases had no gene match. Germline V gives CDR1 ENHRY, CDR2 SYGVKD. In DNA, the CDR3 is TGTGCCATCAGTGATCACGCGGACAGGGGTATCAATGAGCAGTTCTTC. Translating it yields CAISDHADRGINEQFF.

The chain links TRBV18 to TRBJ1-1; 9 bases match TRBD1. V shed 1 base and J 3 bases; nucleotides not matched to a gene: 0. Germline V gives CDR1 KGHSH, CDR2 LQKENI. The CDR3 totals 14 residues. In DNA form, the CDR3 reads TGTGCCAGCTCACCACGGACAGGGGACACTGAAGCTTTCTTT. Translated: CASSPRTGDTEAFF.

This chain uses TRBV7-9 with TRBJ2-7, with D unresolved. The CDR3 is 14 amino acids. Germline V gene data show CDR1 as SEHNR and CDR2 as FQNEAQ (reference sequence). V was cut by 1 base and J by 2 bases, with 9 bases left in between. CDR3 in DNA: TGTGCCAGCAGCTTAGGACGAACAGCCTACGAGCAGTACTTC. It codes for CASSLGRTAYEQYF.

The V call is TRBV19, the J call TRBJ2-1, with D unresolved. V lost 5 bases and J lost 4, with 6 bases in between. Per the germline V gene, CDR1 is LNHDA and CDR2 is SQIVND (reference sequence). This CDR3 comprises 12 residues. CDR3 bases: TGTGCCAGTAGTCGGGCGTACAATGAGCAGTTCTTC. Residues: CASSRAYNEQFF.

V and J are TRBV7-6 and TRBJ2-7; 7 positions match TRBD1. This CDR3 has 15 residues. V trimming: 1 base; J trimming: 2 bases; junction bases outside the gene matches: 5. CDR1 is SGHVS and CDR2 is FNYEAQ in the germline V gene. CDR3 coding DNA: TGTGCCAGCAGCTTAGGTACAGGGGCCACCTACGAGCAGTACTTC. This encodes CASSLGTGATYEQYF.

The V and J genes are TRBV28 and TRBJ1-5; D uncertain. Per the germline V gene, CDR1 is MDHEN and CDR2 is SYDVKM. The CDR3 length is 15 residues. The ends were cut back, 5 bases at V and 0 bases at J, with 11 bases in the middle. This chain's CDR3 is CASSLGRYSNQPQHF. The CDR3 nucleotides read TGTGCCAGCAGTCTCGGACGGTATAGCAATCAGCCCCAGCATTTT.

The chain employs TRBV29-1 and TRBJ2-3; the match to TRBD2 covers 12 bases. The CDR3 spans 14 residues. Germline-derived CDR1 and CDR2 are SQVTM and ANQGSEA. V shed 7 bases, J shed 11 bases, and the junction held 13 bases outside the gene matches. The CDR3 sequence: CSASGTSGSWGQYF. The CDR3 coding sequence is TGCAGCGCAAGCGGGACTAGCGGGTCCTGGGGGCAGTATTTT.

The chain combines TRBV7-6 with TRBJ2-3; TRBD1 aligns across 7 bases. V gave up 2 bases and J gave up 1 base; unmatched junction bases: 6. The CDR3 runs 16 residues. Germline-derived CDR1 and CDR2 are SGHVS and FNYEAQ. The CDR3 DNA is TGTGCCAGCAGCTTAACAGGGGCCGCCCGCACAGATACGCAGTATTTT. Protein sequence: CASSLTGAARTDTQYF.

V gene TRBV6-5 combines with J gene TRBJ2-7, with 9 positions matching TRBD2. This CDR3 spans 14 amino acids. V lost 10 bases, J lost 5 bases, and 12 bases stayed unmatched. CDR1 is MNHEY and CDR2 is SVGAGI in the germline V gene. CDR3 protein: CATSPGTSIHEQYF. The CDR3 bases are TGTGCCACCTCCCCCGGGACTAGCATCCACGAGCAGTACTTC.

This clone was seen a few times. The V gene is TRBV6-4, the J gene TRBJ2-1, with TRBD1 matching over 7 bases. V was clipped by 5 bases and J by 3 bases; unmatched bases: 10. Germline V CDR1 and CDR2: MRHNA, SNTAGT. The CDR3 contains 16 residues. The CDR3 protein is CASSPRPGDSYNEQFF. CDR3 coding DNA: TGTGCCAGCAGTCCCAGACCAGGGGACAGCTACAATGAGCAGTTCTTC.

The genes are TRBV2 and TRBJ2-7; either TRBD1 or TRBD2 may fit D (5 bases each). The CDR3 has 12 amino acids. The ends were cut back, 8 bases at V and 3 bases at J, with 11 bases in the middle. The V gene's germline CDR1 is SNHLY and CDR2 FYNNEI. Here the CDR3 reads CASWDRVYEQYF. In nucleotides, the CDR3 is TGTGCCAGCTGGGACCGCGTCTACGAGCAGTACTTC.

This clone has only a few counts. The chain is built from TRBV6-2 or TRBV6-3 and TRBJ2-3, with D uncertain. Germline loops: CDR1 MNHEY, CDR2 SVGEGT. CDR3 length: 14 amino acids. The V end was cut by 0 bases, the J end by 2 bases, with 6 bases between. The CDR3 DNA reads TGTGCCAGCAGTTACTCGCGGCCCACAGATACGCAGTATTTT. Protein product: CASSYSRPTDTQYF.

This chain joins TRBV7-3 and TRBJ1-5, with unresolved D. V lost 5 bases, J lost 1 base, and 3 bases lay in between. Per the germline V gene, CDR1 is SGHTA and CDR2 is FQGTGA. The CDR3 has 12 amino acids. CDR3 loop: CASSRSNQPQHF. CDR3 nucleotide sequence: TGTGCCAGCAGCCGGAGCAATCAGCCCCAGCATTTT.

V gene TRBV3-1 (or the pseudogene TRBV3-2) combines with J gene TRBJ2-6; 7 nucleotides agree with TRBD1. Germline loops: CDR1 LGHDT, CDR2 YNNKEL (reference sequence). The CDR3 runs 16 residues. Trimming took 4 bases from V and 0 from J; bases not matched to a gene: 3. The CDR3 DNA reads as TGTGCCAGCAGCCTCCGGACAGGCTCTGGGGCCAACGTCCTGACTTTC. Translating it yields CASSLRTGSGANVLTF.